This T cell receptor (beta chain) was captured by sequencing in a study of T-cell reconstitution after alpha-beta-depleted transplantation in children. The CDR3 totals 14 residues. Losses at the gene ends were 2 bases for V and 6 bases for J; bases not matched to a gene: 5. Germline CDR1 reads MNHEY; CDR2 reads SMNVEV (reference sequence). For TCRbeta, the library was prepared with unique molecular identifiers. TCRdb analysed the PCR reads with MiXCR anew, one entry per CDR3 protein. The sample lists around 230,000 distinct CDR3 sequences; under 20% were seen once. Points on this clonotype: Its cognate antigen is unknown.

General study results and limits: T-cell counts and diversity at one year following transplant were attributed mainly to newly produced T cells. After transplant, high TCRbeta diversity at day 60 in some patients arose from surviving recipient T cells and thymic progenitors. By about two months after transplant, alpha-beta T cells reportedly arose from several hundred graft clones that had expanded.

The chain recombines TRBV27 with TRBJ2-7, with 9 bases identical to TRBD2. The sequence was collected from a male patient aged 2 to 9 who had a stem cell transplant for acute lymphoblastic leukemia, so the T cells may come from the graft donor. Sequenced here: PBMCs, mostly from graft donor cells, sampled 360 days after TCRalphabeta/CD19-depleted stem cell transplant. CDR3 DNA: TGTGCCAGCAGTTTAGCGGGGGGGCCCCTCGAGCAGTACTTC. Protein product: CASSLAGGPLEQYF.